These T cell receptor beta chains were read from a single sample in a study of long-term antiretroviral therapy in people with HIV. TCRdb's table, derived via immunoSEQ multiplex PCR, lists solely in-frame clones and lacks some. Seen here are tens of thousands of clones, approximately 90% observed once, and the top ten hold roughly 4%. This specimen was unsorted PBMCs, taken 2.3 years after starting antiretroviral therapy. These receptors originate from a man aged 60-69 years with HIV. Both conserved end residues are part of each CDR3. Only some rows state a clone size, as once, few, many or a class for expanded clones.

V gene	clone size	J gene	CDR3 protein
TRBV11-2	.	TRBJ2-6	CASSLLGAGANVLTF
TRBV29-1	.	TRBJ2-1	CSVEGPLAYNEQFF
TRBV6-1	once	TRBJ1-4	CASESLLNEKLFF
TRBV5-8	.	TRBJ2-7	CASSFYNGYEQYF
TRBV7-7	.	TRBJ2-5	CASSFGNRQETQYF
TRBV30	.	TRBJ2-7	CAWNGQRYEQYF
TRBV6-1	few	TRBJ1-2	CASSEGWGRDYGYTF
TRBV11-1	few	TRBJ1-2	CASSLGTRGASNYGYTF
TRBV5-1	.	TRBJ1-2	CASSLWTARDGYTF
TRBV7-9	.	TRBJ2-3	CASSLSTDTQYF
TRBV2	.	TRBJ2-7	CASSDQAGGYEQYF
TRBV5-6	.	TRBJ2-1	CASSFTYNEQFF
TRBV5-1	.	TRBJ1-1	CASSLATRAHRDVYTEAFF
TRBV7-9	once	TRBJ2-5	CASSQLDDRPTQYF
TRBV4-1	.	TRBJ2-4	CASSQDLTINIQYF
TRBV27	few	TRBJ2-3	CASQRASGGTDTQYF
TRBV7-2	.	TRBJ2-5	CASSLVVETQYF
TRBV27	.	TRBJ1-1	CASSLKGTINTEAFF
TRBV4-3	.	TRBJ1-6	CASSPASGDLSPLHF
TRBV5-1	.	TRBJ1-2	CASSRTGDALDGYTF
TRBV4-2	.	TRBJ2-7	CASSQGPGYEQYF
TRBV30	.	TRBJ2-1	CAWSVVAGANEQFF
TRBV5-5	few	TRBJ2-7	CASRYGAVSQYPYEQYF
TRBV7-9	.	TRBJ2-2	CASSLAAAGGPDGELFF
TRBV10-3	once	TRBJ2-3	CAISGTSTDTQYF
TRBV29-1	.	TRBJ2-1	CSVDTASSYNEQFF
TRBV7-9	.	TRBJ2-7	CASSSGQNYEQYF
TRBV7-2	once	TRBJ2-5	CASSKYQETQYF
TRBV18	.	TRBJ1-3	CASSPQGISGNTIYF
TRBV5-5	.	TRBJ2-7	CASIIGWGSGYEQYF
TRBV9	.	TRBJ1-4	CASSVGLGTGEGEKLFF
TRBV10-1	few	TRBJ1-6	CASRETGSSPLHF
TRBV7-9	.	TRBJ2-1	CASNNWGQGEESEQFF
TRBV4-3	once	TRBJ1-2	CASSQLRHSYYGYTF
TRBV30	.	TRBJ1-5	CAWSIDSYQPQHF
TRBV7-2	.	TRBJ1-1	CASSSTGGVTEAFF
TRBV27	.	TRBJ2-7	CASSFFRGYEQYF